The 23 T cell receptor beta chains listed next were all sequenced from one sample in a study of graft-versus-host responses after intestinal transplantation. Their antigens are not known. TCRdb keeps only in-frame clones here, not all; method: immunoSEQ multiplex PCR. The sample includes around 100,000 clones, approximately 93% of them seen just once. Source: unstimulated CD8+ T cells sorted from spleen or lymph node cells, taken before intestinal transplant. The source of these receptors is a human donor who received an intestinal transplant.

This chain connects TRBV7-9 to TRBJ1-2; D may be TRBD1 (5 bases). The V end lost 2 bases, the J end lost 0 bases, and 16 bases lay between the germline ends. The CDR3 runs to 17 residues. In germline, CDR1 is SEHNR, CDR2 FQNEAQ (reference sequence). The chain's CDR3 is CASSLTGTYQANYGYTF. CDR3 sequence (DNA): TGTGCCAGCAGCTTAACCGGGACGTACCAAGCTAACTATGGCTACACCTTC.

The V gene is TRBV29-1, the J gene TRBJ1-2, with TRBD1 identical over 8 bases. V was clipped by 7 bases and J by 1 base; unmatched bases: 5. From germline, CDR1 is SQVTM and CDR2 ANQGSEA. The CDR3 is made up of 13 amino acids. The CDR3, as DNA: TGCAGCGCTAGGGGACAGGATAACTATGGCTACACCTTC. Amino acid sequence: CSARGQDNYGYTF.

Only one count was recorded for this clone. This chain connects TRBV2 to TRBJ2-7; 10 positions match TRBD1. Germline lookup yields CDR1 SNHLY and CDR2 FYNNEI. Trimming took 2 bases from V and 4 from J; bases not matched to a gene: 8. The CDR3 has 16 residues. CDR3 residues: CASSERRQGAKYEQYF. The CDR3 bases are TGTGCCAGCAGTGAAAGGAGACAGGGGGCAAAATACGAGCAGTACTTC.

The rearrangement uses TRBV2 and TRBJ2-3; D uncertain. The CDR3 consists of 12 residues. Trimming stripped 8 bases from V and 6 bases from J, with 12 bases between. Per germline, CDR1 SNHLY and CDR2 FYNNEI. The CDR3, as DNA: TGTGCCAGCGTGGTTGACTTTGATACGCAGTATTTT. Protein: CASVVDFDTQYF.

The V call is TRBV27, the J call TRBJ1-2; TRBD1 matches 7 bases. Germline trimming cut 7 bases from V and 1 base from J; bases unmatched to any gene: 12. The CDR3 loop spans 16 amino acids. From germline, CDR1 is MNHEY and CDR2 SMNVEV (reference sequence). CDR3: CASKPDRETNNYGYTF. CDR3 sequence (DNA): TGTGCCAGCAAACCCGACAGGGAGACGAATAACTATGGCTACACCTTC.

This clone was seen once. This rearrangement joins TRBV5-4 to TRBJ1-2, with a possible D match to TRBD1 (5 bases). The CDR3 runs 13 residues. Trimming removed 6 bases from V and 8 bases from J, with 17 bases in between. CDR1 is SGHNT and CDR2 is YYREEE in the germline V gene (reference sequence). CDR3 coding DNA: TGTGCCAGCACCGATGGGGGGGGACGGGGCTACACCTTC. It specifies CASTDGGGRGYTF.

V usage is TRBV27 and J usage is TRBJ1-5; D is perhaps TRBD1 (5 bases). The CDR3 runs 19 residues. The V and J ends lost 1 base and 2 bases respectively, with 21 bases between them. Per the germline V gene, CDR1 is MNHEY and CDR2 is SMNVEV (reference sequence). The CDR3 here is CASSLLAPWALGGNQPQHF. In DNA, the CDR3 is TGTGCCAGCAGTTTATTGGCACCCTGGGCTCTGGGGGGCAATCAGCCCCAGCATTTT.

The chain links TRBV27 to TRBJ2-3; 7 bases are shared with TRBD1. V lost 3 bases to trimming and J lost 5 bases; unmatched junction nucleotides: 5. Germline CDR1 is MNHEY and CDR2 is SMNVEV (reference sequence). CDR3 length: 14 amino acids. CDR3 bases: TGTGCCAGCAGTTTTTTAGGGGGCTTAGATACGCAGTATTTT. Protein sequence: CASSFLGGLDTQYF.

The V and J genes are TRBV7-9 and TRBJ1-2; possibly TRBD1 for D (5 bases). CDR3 length equals 13 residues. The germline V gene has CDR1 SEHNR and CDR2 FQNEAQ (reference sequence). Trimming took off 3 bases at V and 5 bases at J, with 10 bases between the two ends. CDR3 region: CASSLGRIYGYTF. DNA for the CDR3: TGTGCCAGCAGCTTGGGACGGATTTATGGCTACACCTTC.

This chain connects TRBV23-1 to TRBJ1-6; tentative D call: TRBD1 (5 bases). TRBV23-1 is annotated as an ORF whose role is uncertain. Between the trimmed V and J ends, which lost 4 bases and 6 bases, there was a span of 22 bases. CDR3 length: 18 residues. The DNA of the CDR3 is TGCGCCAGCAGTCCCACCGGAGATGAACAGGTGCGTAATTCACCCCTCCACTTT. Translating it yields CASSPTGDEQVRNSPLHF.

The chain employs TRBV21-1 and TRBJ2-1; TRBD1 is taken as the D call from the table, unchecked against the DNA. TRBV21-1 is noted as a pseudogene. This CDR3 is built from 15 residues. DNA for the CDR3: TGTGCCAGCAGCAAATTAGGGGGACAGGTGGATGAGCAGTTCTTC. Translation: CASSKLGGQVDEQFF.

The gene calls are TRBV19 and TRBJ1-2; no clear D gene. V dropped 8 bases and J dropped 4 bases, with 8 bases sitting between them. The germline gives CDR1 LNHDA, CDR2 SQIVND (reference sequence). This CDR3 has 11 amino acids. CDR3 sequence: CASLWGYGYTF. The DNA for the CDR3 is TGTGCCAGTCTTTGGGGCTATGGCTACACCTTC.

The chain has TRBV5-5 and TRBJ2-7; TRBD2 might be the D (5 bases). V lost 1 base and J lost 5, with 13 bases in between. The CDR3 has 14 residues. The germline V gene has CDR1 SGHKS and CDR2 YYEKEE (reference sequence). The CDR3 DNA is TGTGCCAGCAGCTTGTTAGAGGGTTCAAACGAGCAGTACTTC. Encoded protein: CASSLLEGSNEQYF.

The chain employs TRBV19 and TRBJ1-1; D remains unclear. Germline V gives CDR1 LNHDA, CDR2 SQIVND (reference sequence). Trimming took off 7 bases at V and 5 bases at J, with 14 bases between the two ends. CDR3 length equals 13 residues. The CDR3 region is CASNPVPGTEAFF. The CDR3 nucleotides are TGTGCCAGTAATCCGGTCCCGGGGACTGAAGCTTTCTTT.

This clone was recorded only once. This chain joins TRBV10-1 and TRBJ2-3; D gene uncertain. Germline CDR1 and CDR2: WNHNN and SYGVQD (reference sequence). Trimming left V 3 bases short and J 5 bases short, with 9 bases between. The CDR3 spans 13 residues. CDR3 DNA: TGCGCCAGCAGTGAAATTGGGCAAGATACGCAGTATTTT. Translation: CASSEIGQDTQYF.

The chain joins TRBV7-3 to TRBJ1-2; D perhaps matches TRBD1 (5 bases). The CDR3 contains 13 residues. Germline lookup yields CDR1 SGHTA and CDR2 FQGTGA. Trimming shortened V by 3 bases and J by 5 bases, and 10 bases separated the two germline ends. The DNA for the CDR3 is TGTGCCAGCAGCTTGGGGACCACTTATGGCTACACCTTC. Residues: CASSLGTTYGYTF.

V is TRBV27 and J is TRBJ2-1; D not certain. CDR1 is MNHEY and CDR2 is SMNVEV in the germline V gene (reference sequence). V was clipped by 6 bases and J by 5 bases, with 11 bases between them. The CDR3 covers 13 residues. The CDR3 bases are TGTGCCAGCAGATCTAGGGCACACAATGAGCAGTTCTTC. Protein sequence: CASRSRAHNEQFF.

V and J are TRBV10-2 and TRBJ1-1; D is possibly TRBD1 (5 bases). This CDR3 has 16 residues. V lost 8 bases, J lost 4 bases, and 23 bases lay in between. Germline loops: CDR1 WSHSY, CDR2 SAAADI. CDR3 amino acids: CASSQLGGRASTEAFF. The CDR3, as DNA: TGCGCCAGCTCACAACTGGGGGGACGGGCGAGCACTGAAGCTTTCTTT.

The chain is built from TRBV7-8 and TRBJ2-1; D is ambiguous. This CDR3 spans 15 amino acids. Germline values: CDR1 SGHVS, CDR2 FQNEAQ. V was shortened by 1 base and J by 2 bases, with 9 bases between the two germline ends. The CDR3 reads CASSLDGSTYNEQFF. The CDR3 DNA sequence: TGTGCCAGCAGCTTAGATGGTTCCACCTACAATGAGCAGTTCTTC.

V usage is TRBV6-6 and J usage is TRBJ1-5, with a possible D match to TRBD1 (5 bases). The V end lost 5 bases, the J end lost 6 bases, and 14 bases lay between the germline ends. This CDR3 comprises 14 residues. Germline V gene data show CDR1 as MNHNY and CDR2 as SVGAGI (reference sequence). CDR3 coding DNA: TGTGCCAGCAGTGACAGCCTGGGGGGTCAGCCCCAGCATTTT. Translation: CASSDSLGGQPQHF.

This chain connects TRBV27 to TRBJ2-5; either TRBD1 or TRBD2 may fit D (6 bases each). In germline, CDR1 is MNHEY, CDR2 SMNVEV (reference sequence). The CDR3 has 15 residues. V was clipped by 7 bases and J by 5 bases, with 20 bases between them. CDR3 protein: CASKPQRGAQETQYF. CDR3 nucleotide sequence: TGTGCCAGCAAGCCCCAAAGGGGGGCCCAGGAGACCCAGTACTTC.

The V and J genes are TRBV7-8 and TRBJ1-2; D not resolved. The CDR3 covers 16 residues. V lost 1 base, J lost 1 base, and 13 bases lay in between. In germline, CDR1 is SGHVS, CDR2 FQNEAQ. CDR3 bases: TGTGCCAGCAGCTTAGGCTCAGCTCCAATTAACTATGGCTACACCTTC. It codes for CASSLGSAPINYGYTF.

V usage is TRBV4-1 and J usage is TRBJ2-7; TRBD1 agrees at 7 bases. Germline-derived CDR1 and CDR2 are MGHRA and YSYEKL. V dropped 2 bases and J dropped 0; count of bases not matched to a gene: 4. The CDR3 totals 15 residues. CDR3 DNA: TGCGCCAGCAGCCAAAGGGGACAGAACTCCTACGAGCAGTACTTC. Its protein product is CASSQRGQNSYEQYF.